These T cell receptor beta chains were read from a single sample in a study of T cell repertoires in cytomegalovirus infection. TCRdb reprocessed the reads with MiXCR, giving one entry per CDR3 protein. Counted here are over 250,000 distinct CDR3 sequences, 25% occurring once; the ten biggest clones make up approximately 15%. The sequenced material came from PBMCs. These receptors were obtained from a human donor in good health (CMV status not recorded). Some clones in this sample may be carry-over from other donors' samples. Each CDR3 is given with its conserved first and last residue. The D gene is left open where the match is weak. A clone size is listed for some rows: how often the clone was seen (once, few, many), or a class if it is expanded.

V gene	D gene	J gene	clone size	CDR3 DNA	CDR3 protein
TRBV7-2	TRBD1	TRBJ2-7	many	TGTGCCAGCAGCTTAACAGGGGGAGACTACGAGCAGTACTTC	CASSLTGGDYEQYF
TRBV20-1	-	TRBJ1-3	-	TGCAGTGCTCCCGACAGGACTTCTGGAAACACCATATATTTT	CSAPDRTSGNTIYF
TRBV20-1	TRBD2	TRBJ2-5	-	TGCAGTGCCGGGACTAGCGGGGGGTTCCGGTACTTC	CSAGTSGGFRYF
TRBV10-3	TRBD1	TRBJ1-1	-	TGTGCCATCAGGGCCGGGACAGGCATGAACACTGAAGCTTTCTTT	CAIRAGTGMNTEAFF
TRBV6-2/TRBV6-3	TRBD2	TRBJ2-1	-	TGTGCCAGCAGTTACTGGACTAGCGGGAGCAATGAGCAGTTCTTC	CASSYWTSGSNEQFF
TRBV18	TRBD2	TRBJ2-5	-	TGTGCCAGCTCCCCCTCGGGGGGTTCACGAGAGACCCAGTACTTC	CASSPSGGSRETQYF
TRBV12-3/TRBV12-4	-	TRBJ2-7	few	TGTGCCAGCAGTTTACGGCAAGTCTACGAGCAGTACTTC	CASSLRQVYEQYF
TRBV2	-	TRBJ1-2	-	TGTGCCAGCATTCCGACAACTAACTATGGCTACACCTTC	CASIPTTNYGYTF
TRBV6-2/TRBV6-3	TRBD1	TRBJ2-5	-	TGTGCCAGCACCAACGGACCGGGACAGGGTCAAGAGACCCAGTACTTC	CASTNGPGQGQETQYF
TRBV20-1	-	TRBJ1-5	few	TGCAGTGCTAGACCGGGGGTCAATCAGCCCCAGCATTTT	CSARPGVNQPQHF
TRBV19	-	TRBJ1-1	-	TGTGCCAGTAGTATAAGCGCGGACACTGAAGCTTTCTTT	CASSISADTEAFF
TRBV7-2	-	TRBJ2-5	many	TGTGCCAGCAGCTTACTCCTCAACCAAGAGACCCAGTACTTC	CASSLLLNQETQYF
TRBV20-1	-	TRBJ1-2	-	TGCACCAGTCCCGACAACTATGGCTACACCTTC	CTSPDNYGYTF
TRBV28	-	TRBJ2-5	-	TGTGCCAGCAGCCTCAGAGGGGAGAGGGAAGAGACCCAGTACTTC	CASSLRGEREETQYF
TRBV2	-	TRBJ2-5	many	TGTGCCAGCAGTGAGAACAGGGATTTGGAGACCCAGTACTTC	CASSENRDLETQYF
TRBV29-1	-	TRBJ2-3	few	TGCAGCGGGGGACCCGGCGGAGATACGCAGTATTTT	CSGGPGGDTQYF
TRBV9	-	TRBJ1-1	-	TGTGCCAGCAGCGTAGCCGGAATGAACACTGAAGCTTTCTTT	CASSVAGMNTEAFF
TRBV2	TRBD2	TRBJ2-3	-	TGTGCCAGCAGTGCCCGCGGGGGGGCCTTTCCAGATACGCAGTATTTT	CASSARGGAFPDTQYF
TRBV7-6	TRBD2	TRBJ2-1	many	TGTGCCAGCAGCTTACTAGCGGGAGGGTACAATGAGCAGTTCTTC	CASSLLAGGYNEQFF
TRBV12-3/TRBV12-4	TRBD2	TRBJ2-1	-	TGTGCCAGCAGTTTGAGCGGGAGAGAGCAGTTCTTC	CASSLSGREQFF
TRBV7-8	-	TRBJ2-1	many	TGTGCCAGCAGCTTAGCGGAATGGGTGGATGAGCAGTTCTTC	CASSLAEWVDEQFF
TRBV6-9	TRBD1	TRBJ2-2	few	TGTGCCAGCAGTTCCATGAGGGGGACAGGGAACACCGGGGAGCTGTTTTTT	CASSSMRGTGNTGELFF
TRBV12-5	-	TRBJ2-7	few	TGTGCTAGTGAACCCAGCGGATCCTCCTACGAGCAGTACTTC	CASEPSGSSYEQYF
TRBV11-2	TRBD1	TRBJ2-7	many	TGTGCCAGCAGCGCCGGGACAGGGTACTACGAGCAGTACTTC	CASSAGTGYYEQYF
TRBV6-2/TRBV6-3	TRBD2	TRBJ2-1	few	TGTGCCAGCAGAGGGACTAGCGGGAGTCATAATGAGCAGTTCTTC	CASRGTSGSHNEQFF
TRBV7-2	-	TRBJ2-5	-	TGTGCCAGCAGCTTTGCTGGAAGTACCCAGTACTTC	CASSFAGSTQYF
TRBV28	TRBD2	TRBJ2-7	few	TGTGCCAGCAGTTTATACGGGAGGGCCTCTAGAGAGCAGTACTTC	CASSLYGRASREQYF
TRBV27	-	TRBJ2-6	-	TGTGCCAGCACGAGCTCCTCTGGGGCCAACGTCCTGACTTTC	CASTSSSGANVLTF
TRBV19	-	TRBJ1-1	-	TGTGCCAGTAGTATACAATTGAACACTGAAGCTTTCTTT	CASSIQLNTEAFF
TRBV12-3/TRBV12-4	-	TRBJ1-5	-	TGTGCCAGCAGTCCCTCGATGAGCGGGCAGCCCCAGCATTTT	CASSPSMSGQPQHF
TRBV6-2/TRBV6-3	-	TRBJ2-7	-	TGTGCCAGCAGTTACCGGGTTGACGAGCAGTACTTC	CASSYRVDEQYF
TRBV19	-	TRBJ1-5	-	TGTGCCAGTAGTATTAGGAATCAGCCCCAGCATTTT	CASSIRNQPQHF
TRBV7-2	TRBD2	TRBJ2-2	many	TGTGCCAGCAGTTCAACCGCCTCAAGGGGGCTAGCGGGAAACACCGGGGAGCTGTTTTTT	CASSSTASRGLAGNTGELFF
TRBV28	TRBD1	TRBJ1-5	few	TGTGCCAGCAGTTTAAATGGGCGGACAGGGGGCAATCAGCCCCAGCATTTT	CASSLNGRTGGNQPQHF
TRBV5-1	TRBD1	TRBJ1-1	few	TGCGCCAGCAGCTTGATGGGACAGGCAATGAACACTGAAGCTTTCTTT	CASSLMGQAMNTEAFF
TRBV6-6	TRBD1	TRBJ1-1	-	TGTGCCAGCAGTTACTGGACAGGGCTTCGAACTGAAGCTTTCTTT	CASSYWTGLRTEAFF
TRBV20-1	-	TRBJ2-6	-	TGCAGTGCCCCGGGGGAGGCGGGGGCCAACGTCCTGACTTTC	CSAPGEAGANVLTF
TRBV18	TRBD1	TRBJ1-6	many	TGTGCCAGCTCACCGGGACAGGAGAATTCACCCCTCCACTTT	CASSPGQENSPLHF
TRBV19	TRBD1	TRBJ1-5	few	TGTGCCAGTAGTATATCCCAGGGGGAGCTGCCCCAGCATTTT	CASSISQGELPQHF
TRBV7-9	TRBD1	TRBJ2-5	-	TGTGCCAGCAGCTTGACAGGGGAAGGGACCCAGTACTTC	CASSLTGEGTQYF
TRBV19	TRBD1	TRBJ1-6	few	TGTGCCAGTAGTCAGGCCCGGGACAGAAATAATTCACCCCTCCACTTT	CASSQARDRNNSPLHF
TRBV5-1	TRBD2	TRBJ2-5	-	TGCGCCAGCAGCGATGTAGCGGGGGGGACCCAGTACTTC	CASSDVAGGTQYF
TRBV29-1	TRBD1	TRBJ1-1	few	TGCAGCGGTACAGGGGGTACGGCTGAAGCTTTCTTT	CSGTGGTAEAFF
TRBV12-3/TRBV12-4	-	TRBJ1-2	-	TGTGCCAGCAGTCCCTGGGACCGCCTGGGCTATGGCTACACCTTC	CASSPWDRLGYGYTF
TRBV29-1	-	TRBJ1-5	-	TGCAGCGTTCAATTGGGTAATCAGCCCCAGCATTTT	CSVQLGNQPQHF
TRBV5-1	TRBD1	TRBJ1-6	-	TGCGCCAGCAGCCCGAACACCGGGACAGGGAGTTCACCCCTCCACTTT	CASSPNTGTGSSPLHF
TRBV20-1	-	TRBJ1-5	-	TGCAGTGCTCTTAGCAGCAATAGCAATCAGCCCCAGCATTTT	CSALSSNSNQPQHF
TRBV2	-	TRBJ1-1	-	TGTGCCAGCAGTGAACGTCCTATAGGGCGGGTGAGGGACCGATACACTGAAGCTTTCTTT	CASSERPIGRVRDRYTEAFF
TRBV27	TRBD1	TRBJ2-1	few	TGTGCCAGCAGTTTCCTTACAGGGGGACCCCACAATGAGCAGTTCTTC	CASSFLTGGPHNEQFF
TRBV5-1	-	TRBJ2-3	-	TGCGCCAGCAGCCTCGCGGGGGGACAGGGCCGAGGTGATACGCAGTATTTT	CASSLAGGQGRGDTQYF
TRBV11-2	-	TRBJ1-1	few	TGTGCCAGCAGCCGTTCGGGGGGCAGAGTGAACACTGAAGCTTTCTTT	CASSRSGGRVNTEAFF
TRBV20-1	TRBD2	TRBJ2-7	-	TGCAGTGCTAGTGGACTAGCGGGAGGAGGGGTCTCCTACGAGCAGTACTTC	CSASGLAGGGVSYEQYF
TRBV10-3	-	TRBJ2-2	few	TGTGCCATCAGTGAGTCGGCGGACAGCACCGGGGAGCTGTTTTTT	CAISESADSTGELFF
TRBV28	-	TRBJ2-3	-	TGTGCCAGCAAGCTCTGGCAGGGCACGAATACGCAGTATTTT	CASKLWQGTNTQYF
TRBV7-2	TRBD2	TRBJ2-3	-	TGTGCCAGCAGCTTAAGTAGCGGGAGAGGAAATACGCAGTATTTT	CASSLSSGRGNTQYF